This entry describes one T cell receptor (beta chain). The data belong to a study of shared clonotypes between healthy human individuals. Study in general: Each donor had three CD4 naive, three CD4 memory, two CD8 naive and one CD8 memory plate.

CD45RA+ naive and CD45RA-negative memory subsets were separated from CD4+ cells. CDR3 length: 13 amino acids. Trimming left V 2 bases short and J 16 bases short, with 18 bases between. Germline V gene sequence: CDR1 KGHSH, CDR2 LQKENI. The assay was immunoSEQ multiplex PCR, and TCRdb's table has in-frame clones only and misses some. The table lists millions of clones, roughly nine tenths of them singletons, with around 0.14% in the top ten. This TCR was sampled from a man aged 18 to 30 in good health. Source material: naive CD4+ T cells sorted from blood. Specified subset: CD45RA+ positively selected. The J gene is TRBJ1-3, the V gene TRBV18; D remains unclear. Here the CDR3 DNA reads TGTGCCAGCTCACCAACCGGGCCCCCTGGGCCCTATTTT. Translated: CASSPTGPPGPYF.